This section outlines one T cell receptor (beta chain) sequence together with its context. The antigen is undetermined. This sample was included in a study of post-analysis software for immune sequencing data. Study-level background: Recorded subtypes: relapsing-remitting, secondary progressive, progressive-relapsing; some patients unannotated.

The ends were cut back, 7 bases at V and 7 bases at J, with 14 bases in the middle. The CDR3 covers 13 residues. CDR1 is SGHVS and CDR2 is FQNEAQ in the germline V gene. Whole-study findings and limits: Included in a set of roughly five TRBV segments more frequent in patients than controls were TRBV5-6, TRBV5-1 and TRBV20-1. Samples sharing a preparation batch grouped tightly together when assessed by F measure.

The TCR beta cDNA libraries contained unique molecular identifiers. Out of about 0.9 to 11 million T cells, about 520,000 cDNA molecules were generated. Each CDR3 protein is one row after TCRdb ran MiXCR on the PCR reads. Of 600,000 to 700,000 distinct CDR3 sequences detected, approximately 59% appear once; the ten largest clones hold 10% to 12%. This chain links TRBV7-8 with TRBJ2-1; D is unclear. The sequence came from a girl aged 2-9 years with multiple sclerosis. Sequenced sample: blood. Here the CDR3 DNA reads TGTGCCAGCACCCTGGCCCCTGGAAATGAGCAGTTCTTC. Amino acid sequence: CASTLAPGNEQFF.